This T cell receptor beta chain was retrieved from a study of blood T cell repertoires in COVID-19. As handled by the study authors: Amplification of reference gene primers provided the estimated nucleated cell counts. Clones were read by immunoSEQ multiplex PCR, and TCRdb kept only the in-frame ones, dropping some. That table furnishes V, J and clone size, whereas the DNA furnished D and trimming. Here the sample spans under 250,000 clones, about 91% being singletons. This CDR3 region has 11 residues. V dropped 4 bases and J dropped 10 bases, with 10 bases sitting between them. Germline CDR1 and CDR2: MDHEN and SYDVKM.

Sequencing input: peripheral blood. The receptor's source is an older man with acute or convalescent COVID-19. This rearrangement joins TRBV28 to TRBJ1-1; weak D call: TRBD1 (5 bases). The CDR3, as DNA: TGTGCCAGCAGTTGGGTAGGGGCAGCTTTCTTT. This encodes CASSWVGAAFF.